The clone carrying this TCR beta chain was seen a single time. Authors' processing steps: For nucleated cells, counts were estimated from reference gene primer amplification. Assay used: immunoSEQ multiplex PCR; TCRdb lists only in-frame clones, some missing. V and J calls and clone size are as listed in that table; D and trimming were resolved from the DNA. The sample includes about 300,000 clones, around 92% of them seen just once. This study enrolled people aged roughly 18 to 90 from about two dozen US geographic areas. The data belong to a study of blood T cell repertoires in COVID-19. As for the study in general: Samples taken during acute and convalescent COVID-19 were collected in the United States, Italy and Spain. PBMCs, B-cell-depleted T cells, or T cells provided the cDNA or gDNA that made up the material.

The germline V gene encodes CDR1 SGHNT and CDR2 YYREEE (reference sequence). J was trimmed by 2 bases and V by 5 bases; bases with no gene match: 9. CDR3 length equals 15 residues. Sample: PBMCs or T cells enriched from blood (not recorded which). This TCR was sampled from a woman between 50 and 59 years old who had been exposed to COVID-19. This chain connects TRBV5-4 to TRBJ1-2; the match to TRBD1 covers 7 bases. The CDR3: CASRERPGQNYGYTF. The CDR3, as DNA: TGTGCCAGCAGAGAACGCCCGGGACAGAACTATGGCTACACCTTC.